This paragraph reports one T cell receptor beta chain. The sample has other DNA sequences that encode this CDR3 too. The CDR3 covers 13 residues. V shed 9 bases and J 2 bases; nucleotides not matched to a gene: 3. Germline V gene lookup returns CDR1 MRHNA and CDR2 SNTAGT. Profiled with immunoSEQ multiplex PCR; TCRdb holds only in-frame clones, not every one. This sample yields about 100,000 clones, of which more than 90% are seen a single time; 4.2% belongs to the top ten. These data belong to a study of blood T cell repertoires in COVID-19. The clonotype comes from a man between 18 and 35 years old with acute or convalescent COVID-19. The sample comprised peripheral blood. The chain couples TRBV6-4 to TRBJ2-2, with TRBD2 matching over 7 bases. The CDR3 sequence: CASSSGNTGELFF. CDR3 nucleotides: TGTGCCAGTTCTAGCGGCAACACCGGGGAGCTGTTTTTT.